This TCR beta chain was found in a study of blood T cell repertoires in COVID-19 (dated by TCRdb to the early 2020s). In terms of the full investigation: Samples covering the acute and convalescent phases of COVID-19 were provided by collaborators in the United States, Italy and Spain. The dataset comprised deeply sampled blood TCRbeta repertoires from subjects exposed to, actively infected with, or recovered from COVID-19. Where available, HLA class I and class II types were taken from metadata supplied by the sample provider and were not determined by assay-based typing. The prospective study material was composed of cDNA or gDNA derived from T cells, B-cell-depleted T cells, or PBMCs. The repertoires were released in a freely available public database meant as a resource for research on the immune response to SARS-CoV-2. A de-identified subject ID, COVID-19 status, age in years and sex were almost always included in the sample metadata. The samples were drawn from the first 160 participants of the ongoing ImmuneRACE study and from 950 to 1,500 subjects provided by 6 global collaborators.

The collaborating institutions used their own protocols to collect whole blood in K2EDTA tubes. For TCRbeta analysis, collaborator samples were shipped as frozen whole blood, as isolated PBMCs, or as DNA extracted from either sample type. The immunoSEQ Assay, a bias-controlled multiplex PCR, was used to amplify TCRbeta CDR3 regions from genomic DNA. As for how the authors treated the data: The number of nucleated cells in each sample was estimated from the amplification of reference gene primers within the assay. To quantify the absolute abundance of each unique TCRbeta CDR3 rearrangement, sequence reads were collapsed and filtered. For each sample, productive Simpson clonality was calculated as the square root of Simpson's diversity index over productive rearrangements. TCRdb provides this immuneACCESS table in a form limited to in-frame rearrangements. Some clones are lacking; in checked studies, under half of them reflect an unresolved V gene, and why the rest are absent is not known. The V and J calls and clone size are taken from that table; D and trimming were inferred from the DNA. In all, the sample holds roughly 60,000 clones, and 78% of those were seen once. The ten largest clones take up about 25% of the sample.

Overall study results and their limits: The quantity of clinical and demographic metadata differed by source and by participant and was supplied without curation.

Comments on this clone: Its antigen remains unidentified. The input lacks base qualities; no much larger clone sits a single base away.

V gives up 9 bases and J gives up 7 bases, and the segment between their germline ends measures 13 bases. From the cysteine up to the phenylalanine, the CDR3 has a length of 12 residues. Here the CDR3 DNA is all that survives: 36 bases in frame from base 1. The sequence links TRBV12-3 or TRBV12-4 to TRBJ1-5; the D gene is possibly TRBD1, with 6 bases matching. Input material: peripheral blood. This sequence originates from a human donor in a cohort sampled during active COVID-19. DNA sequence: TGTGCCAGTAGACAGGACGTACAGCCCCAGCATTTT. Translation gives CASRQDVQPQHF.